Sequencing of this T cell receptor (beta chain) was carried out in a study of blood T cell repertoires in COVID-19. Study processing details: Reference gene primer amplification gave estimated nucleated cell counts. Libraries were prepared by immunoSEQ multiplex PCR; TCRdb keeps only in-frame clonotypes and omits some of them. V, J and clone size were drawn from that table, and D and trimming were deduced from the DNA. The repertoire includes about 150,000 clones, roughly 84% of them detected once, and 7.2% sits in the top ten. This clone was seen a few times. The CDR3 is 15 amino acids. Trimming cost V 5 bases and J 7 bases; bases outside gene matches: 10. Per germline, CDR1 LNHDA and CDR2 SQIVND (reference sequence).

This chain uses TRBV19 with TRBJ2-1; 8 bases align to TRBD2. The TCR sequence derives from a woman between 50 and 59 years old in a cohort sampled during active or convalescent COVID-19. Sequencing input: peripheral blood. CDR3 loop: CASSFPAGGRNEQFF. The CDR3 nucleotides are TGTGCCAGTAGTTTTCCCGCGGGGGGCAGGAATGAGCAGTTCTTC. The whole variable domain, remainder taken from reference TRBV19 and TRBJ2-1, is DGGITQSPKYLFRKEGQNVTLSCEQNLNHDAMYWYRQDPGQGLRLIYYSQIVNDFQKGDIAEGYSVSREKKESFPLTVTSAQKNPTAFYLCASSFPAGGRNEQFFGPGTRLTVL.